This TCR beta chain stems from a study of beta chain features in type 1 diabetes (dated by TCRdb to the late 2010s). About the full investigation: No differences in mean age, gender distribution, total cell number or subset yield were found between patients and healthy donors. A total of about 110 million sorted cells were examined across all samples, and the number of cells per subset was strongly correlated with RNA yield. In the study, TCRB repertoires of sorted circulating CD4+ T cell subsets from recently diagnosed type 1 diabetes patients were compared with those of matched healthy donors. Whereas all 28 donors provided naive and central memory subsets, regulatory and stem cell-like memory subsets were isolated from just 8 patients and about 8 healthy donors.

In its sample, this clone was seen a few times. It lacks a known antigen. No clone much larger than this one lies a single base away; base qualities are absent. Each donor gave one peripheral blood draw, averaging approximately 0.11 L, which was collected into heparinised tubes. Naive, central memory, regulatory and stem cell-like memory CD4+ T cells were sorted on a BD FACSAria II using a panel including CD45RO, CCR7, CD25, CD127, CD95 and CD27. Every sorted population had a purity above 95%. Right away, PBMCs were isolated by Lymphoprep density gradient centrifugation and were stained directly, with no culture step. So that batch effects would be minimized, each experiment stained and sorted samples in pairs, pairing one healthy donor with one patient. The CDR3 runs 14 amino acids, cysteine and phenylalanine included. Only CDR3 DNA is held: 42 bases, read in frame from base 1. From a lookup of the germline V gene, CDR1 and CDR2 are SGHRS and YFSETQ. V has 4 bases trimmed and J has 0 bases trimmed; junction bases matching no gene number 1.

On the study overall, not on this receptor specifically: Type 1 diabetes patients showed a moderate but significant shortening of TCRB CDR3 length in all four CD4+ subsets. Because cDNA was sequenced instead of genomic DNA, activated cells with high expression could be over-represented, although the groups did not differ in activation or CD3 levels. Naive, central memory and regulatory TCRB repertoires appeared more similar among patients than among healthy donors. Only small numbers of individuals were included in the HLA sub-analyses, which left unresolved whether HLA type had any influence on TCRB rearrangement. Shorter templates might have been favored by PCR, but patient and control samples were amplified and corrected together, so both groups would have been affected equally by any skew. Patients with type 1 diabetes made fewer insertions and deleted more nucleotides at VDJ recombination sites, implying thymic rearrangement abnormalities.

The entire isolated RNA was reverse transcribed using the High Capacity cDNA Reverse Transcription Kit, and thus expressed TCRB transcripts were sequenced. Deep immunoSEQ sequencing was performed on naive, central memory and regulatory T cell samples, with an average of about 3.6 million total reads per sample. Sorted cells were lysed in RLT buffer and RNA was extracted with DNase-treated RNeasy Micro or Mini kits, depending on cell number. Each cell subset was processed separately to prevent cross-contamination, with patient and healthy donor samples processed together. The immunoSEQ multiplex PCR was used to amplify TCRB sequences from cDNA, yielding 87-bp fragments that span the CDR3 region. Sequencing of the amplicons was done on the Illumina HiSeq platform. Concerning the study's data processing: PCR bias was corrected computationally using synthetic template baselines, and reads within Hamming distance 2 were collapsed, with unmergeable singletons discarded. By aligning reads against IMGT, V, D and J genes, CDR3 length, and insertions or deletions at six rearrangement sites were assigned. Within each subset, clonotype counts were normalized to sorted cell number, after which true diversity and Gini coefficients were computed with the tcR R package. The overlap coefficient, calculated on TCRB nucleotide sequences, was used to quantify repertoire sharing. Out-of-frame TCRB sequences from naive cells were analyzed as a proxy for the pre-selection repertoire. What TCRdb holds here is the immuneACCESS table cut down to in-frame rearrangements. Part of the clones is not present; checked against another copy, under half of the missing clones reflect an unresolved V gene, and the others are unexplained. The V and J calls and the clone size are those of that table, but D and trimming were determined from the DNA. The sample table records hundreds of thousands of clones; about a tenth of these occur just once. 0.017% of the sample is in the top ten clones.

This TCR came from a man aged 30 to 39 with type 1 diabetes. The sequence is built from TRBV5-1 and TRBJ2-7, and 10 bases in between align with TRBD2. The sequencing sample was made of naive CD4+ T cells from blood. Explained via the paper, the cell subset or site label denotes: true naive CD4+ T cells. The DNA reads TGCGCCAGCAGCAGGACTAGCGGCTCCTACGAGCAGTACTTC. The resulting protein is CASSRTSGSYEQYF.